The 16 T cell receptor beta chains given below trace back to one sample, sequenced in a study of beta chain features in type 1 diabetes. The study, taken as a whole, reports: Among patients with Type 1 diabetes, TCRB CDR3s were moderately but significantly shorter in every one of the four CD4+ subsets.

Every isolated RNA sample was fully reverse transcribed, so sequencing captured expressed TCRB transcripts. The protocol was immunoSEQ multiplex PCR, while the TCRdb copy is restricted to in-frame clones and leaves out a portion. This table has hundreds of thousands of clones, 11% to 15% appearing once. Antigens for these TCRs are unknown. The sample was naive CD4+ T cells from blood. The receptors originated from a man between 18 and 35 years old with type 1 diabetes.

The gene calls are TRBV9 and TRBJ1-2; 7 positions match TRBD1. The CDR3 consists of 13 residues. V trimming: 2 bases; J trimming: 3 bases; junction bases outside the gene matches: 1. Germline V gene data show CDR1 as SGDLS and CDR2 as YYNGEE. CDR3 in amino acids: CASSVTGDYGYTF. CDR3 DNA: TGTGCCAGCAGCGTTACAGGGGACTATGGCTACACCTTC.

The V gene is TRBV5-1, the J gene TRBJ2-2; D gene uncertain. Between the trimmed V and J ends, which lost 1 base and 1 base, there was a span of 5 bases. The CDR3 extends over 14 amino acids. Germline V lookup: CDR1 SGHRS, CDR2 YFSETQ. The chain's CDR3 is CASSLSRNTGELFF. CDR3 sequence (DNA): TGCGCCAGCAGCTTGTCCAGGAACACCGGGGAGCTGTTTTTT.

The sample holds a few counts of this clone. The chain combines TRBV5-1 with TRBJ2-1; TRBD2 agrees at 14 bases. The CDR3 totals 17 residues. V lost 4 bases to trimming and J lost 7 bases; unmatched junction nucleotides: 10. Per the germline V gene, CDR1 is SGHRS and CDR2 is YFSETQ. CDR3 loop: CASSALGTSGSINEQFF. The CDR3 DNA follows: TGCGCCAGCAGCGCCCTCGGGACTAGCGGGAGCATAAATGAGCAGTTCTTC.

J is TRBJ1-5 and V is TRBV28; 8 bases align to TRBD1. The germline CDR1 and CDR2 sequences are MDHEN and SYDVKM. The junction had 9 bases not matched to a gene; V was cut back by 5 bases and J by 0 bases. The CDR3 is made up of 17 amino acids. The CDR3 nucleotides read TGTGCCAGCAGTCCACCGGGACAGGACTATAGCAATCAGCCCCAGCATTTT. Translating it yields CASSPPGQDYSNQPQHF.

This clone was counted between two and nine times. The genes are TRBV9 and TRBJ1-1, with 10 bases aligning to TRBD1. The CDR3 sequence is 16 residues long. V lost 5 bases and J lost 4; bases outside the gene matches: 11. Germline values: CDR1 SGDLS, CDR2 YYNGEE. The CDR3, as DNA: TGTGCCAGCAGGGCCGGGACAGGGGCGTGGGGCACTGAAGCTTTCTTT. It encodes CASRAGTGAWGTEAFF.

This chain joins TRBV30 and TRBJ1-4, with 10 bases lining up with TRBD1. The V gene end was trimmed by 3 bases and the J gene end by 13 bases; junction bases not matched to a gene: 17. The CDR3 loop spans 16 amino acids. The germline V gene encodes CDR1 GTSNPN and CDR2 SVGIG (reference sequence). The CDR3 coding sequence is TGTGCCTGGAGAGCTCCAGGGTTAGGACAGGGGGGACGACTGTTTTTT. Translated, it gives CAWRAPGLGQGGRLFF.

Only a few counts were recorded for this clone. J is TRBJ2-6 and V is TRBV7-9, with a weak D call TRBD1 (6 bases). Germline V CDR1 and CDR2: SEHNR, FQNEAQ (reference sequence). This CDR3 is 18 amino acids long. Trimming took 3 bases from V and 2 from J, leaving 17 bases between them. The CDR3 sequence: CASSFHRQGRAGANVLTF. The CDR3 coding sequence is TGTGCCAGCAGCTTTCACCGTCAGGGGCGGGCTGGGGCCAACGTCCTGACTTTC.

This chain links TRBV11-3 with TRBJ2-3, with TRBD1 matching 8 bases. The trim removed 3 bases at V and 6 bases at J, leaving 5 bases unmatched. The V gene's germline CDR1 is SGHNT and CDR2 YENEEA. The CDR3 has 14 residues. In DNA, the CDR3 is TGTGCCAGCAGCTTGCGAGGACAGGGCGATACGCAGTATTTT. Its protein is CASSLRGQGDTQYF.

The chain recombines TRBV30 with TRBJ2-7, with D possibly being TRBD2 (6 bases). Germline V gene lookup returns CDR1 GTSNPN and CDR2 SVGIG (reference sequence). V lost 5 bases and J lost 2, with 19 bases in between. The CDR3 length is 15 residues. DNA of the CDR3: TGTGCCTGGGGCGGTTGGGTAGCGGCTGCCTACGAGCAGTACTTC. This translates into CAWGGWVAAAYEQYF.

The rearrangement links TRBV7-8 to TRBJ2-7; D is possibly TRBD2 (5 bases). CDR1 is SGHVS and CDR2 is FQNEAQ in the germline V gene. The CDR3 covers 14 residues. The germline V and J ends were trimmed by 1 base and 2 bases, with 9 bases remaining between them. The CDR3 nucleotides are TGTGCCAGCAGCTTAGTCGCCGGGACCTACGAGCAGTACTTC. It specifies CASSLVAGTYEQYF. Together with reference TRBV7-8 and TRBJ2-7, the CDR3 gives the full variable domain: GAGVSQSPRYKVAKRGQDVALRCDPISGHVSLFWYQQALGQGPEFLTYFQNEAQLDKSGLPSDRFFAERPEGSVSTLKIQRTQQEDSAVYLCASSLVAGTYEQYFGPGTRLTVT.

The rearrangement links TRBV29-1 to TRBJ2-3; TRBD2 aligns across 8 bases. The CDR3 loop spans 16 amino acids. The V gene end was trimmed by 5 bases and the J gene end by 1 base; junction bases not matched to a gene: 11. The germline gives CDR1 SQVTM, CDR2 ANQGSEA. CDR3: CSVPNLAREGTDTQYF. The CDR3 region has the DNA TGCAGCGTTCCAAACCTAGCGCGGGAGGGCACAGATACGCAGTATTTT.

This clone has a handful of counts. V usage is TRBV13 and J usage is TRBJ2-7; the D gene is possibly TRBD1 (6 bases). The CDR3 runs to 15 residues. The V end was cut by 0 bases, the J end by 4 bases, with 13 bases between. The germline V gene has CDR1 PRHDT and CDR2 FYEKMQ (reference sequence). The CDR3 region has the DNA TGTGCCAGCAGCTTAGGGGGGAACAGGGTGTACGAGCAGTACTTC. Protein: CASSLGGNRVYEQYF.

This clone was seen a few times. The chain joins TRBV9 to TRBJ2-5; TRBD2 aligns across 7 bases. This CDR3 has 16 residues. V lost 0 bases to trimming and J lost 4 bases; unmatched junction nucleotides: 9. The germline V gene has CDR1 SGDLS and CDR2 YYNGEE. As DNA, the CDR3 is TGTGCCAGCAGCGTAGGACTAGCCTCTCCCCCAGAGACCCAGTACTTC. Its translation: CASSVGLASPPETQYF.

The chain joins TRBV7-9 to TRBJ1-2; TRBD1 agrees at 9 bases. V dropped 2 bases and J dropped 8; count of bases not matched to a gene: 18. This CDR3 contains 18 residues. Germline V gene data show CDR1 as SEHNR and CDR2 as FQNEAQ (reference sequence). CDR3 DNA sequence: TGTGCCAGCAGCTTAATCCCCGGCCTCACAGGGGGCCCAGGGGGCTACACCTTC. Residues: CASSLIPGLTGGPGGYTF.

The table lists this clone with a few counts. This chain connects TRBV5-1 to TRBJ2-7; D gene ambiguous. V was trimmed by 3 bases and J by 0 bases, leaving 7 bases between them. The CDR3 consists of 13 residues. Per germline, CDR1 SGHRS and CDR2 YFSETQ. In nucleotides, the CDR3 is TGCGCCAGCAGCTCGCACTACTCCTACGAGCAGTACTTC. It specifies CASSSHYSYEQYF. Filled out from reference TRBV5-1 and TRBJ2-7, the complete variable domain reads KAGVTQTPRYLIKTRGQQVTLSCSPISGHRSVSWYQQTPGQGLQFLFEYFSETQRNKGNFPGRFSGRQFSNSRSEMNVSTLELGDSALYLCASSSHYSYEQYFGPGTRLTVT.

For this clone: Other DNA sequences in this sample translate to the same CDR3. The J gene is TRBJ2-7, the V gene TRBV7-9, with no clear D. Per germline, CDR1 SEHNR and CDR2 FQNEAQ (reference sequence). CDR3 length: 15 residues. The V and J ends lost 0 bases and 0 bases respectively, with 9 bases between them. The DNA for the CDR3 is TGTGCCAGCAGCTTAGCGGGAACGATCTCCTACGAGCAGTACTTC. Its translation is CASSLAGTISYEQYF.